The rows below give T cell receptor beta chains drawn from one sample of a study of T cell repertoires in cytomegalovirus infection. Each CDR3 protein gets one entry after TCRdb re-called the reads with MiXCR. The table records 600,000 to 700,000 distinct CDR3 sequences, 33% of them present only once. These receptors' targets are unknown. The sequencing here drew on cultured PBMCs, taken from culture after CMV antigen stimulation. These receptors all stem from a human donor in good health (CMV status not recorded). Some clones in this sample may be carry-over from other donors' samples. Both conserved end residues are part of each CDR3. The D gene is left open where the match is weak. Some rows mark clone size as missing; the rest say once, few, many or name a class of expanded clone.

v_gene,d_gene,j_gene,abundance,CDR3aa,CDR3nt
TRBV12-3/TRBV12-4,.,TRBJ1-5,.,CASSLGGGRGQLQHF,TGTGCCAGCAGTTTAGGGGGGGGTCGGGGTCAGCTCCAGCATTTT
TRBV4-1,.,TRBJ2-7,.,CASSQEERSYEQYF,TGCGCCAGCAGCCAAGAAGAACGATCCTACGAGCAGTACTTC
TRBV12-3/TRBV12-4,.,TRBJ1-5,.,CASSLSGGWGQPQHF,TGTGCCAGCAGTTTATCCGGAGGGTGGGGTCAGCCCCAGCATTTT
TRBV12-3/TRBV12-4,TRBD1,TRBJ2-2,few,CASSLVAPGQVNTGELFF,TGTGCCAGCAGTTTAGTGGCACCGGGACAGGTGAACACCGGGGAGCTGTTTTTT
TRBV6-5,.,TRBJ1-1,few,CASSYVQSGTEAFF,TGTGCCAGCAGTTACGTTCAGTCGGGGACTGAAGCTTTCTTT
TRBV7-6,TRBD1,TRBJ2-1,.,CASSGRYRGRSYNEQFF,TGTGCCAGCAGCGGTCGATACAGGGGGAGATCCTACAATGAGCAGTTCTTC
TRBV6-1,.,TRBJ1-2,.,CASSEGPGIYGYTF,TGTGCCAGCAGTGAAGGGCCAGGGATCTATGGCTACACCTTC
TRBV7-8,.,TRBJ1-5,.,CASSFQQGFSAHHQPQHF,TGTGCCAGCAGCTTTCAACAGGGTTTTTCCGCCCACCATCAGCCCCAGCATTTT
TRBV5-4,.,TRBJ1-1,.,CASSLVPTGRWNTEAFF,TGTGCCAGCAGCTTAGTACCGACAGGCCGTTGGAACACTGAAGCTTTCTTT
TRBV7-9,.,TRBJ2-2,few,CASSLAAAKTGELFF,TGTGCCAGCAGCTTAGCGGCAGCTAAAACCGGGGAGCTGTTTTTT
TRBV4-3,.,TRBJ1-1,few,CASSHGMNTEAFF,TGCGCCAGCAGCCACGGGATGAACACTGAAGCTTTCTTT
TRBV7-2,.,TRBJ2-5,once,CASSLFQGLAEETQYF,TGTGCCAGCAGCTTATTCCAGGGGCTAGCGGAAGAGACCCAGTACTTC
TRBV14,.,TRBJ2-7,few,CASSHWAHPFYEQYF,TGTGCCAGCAGCCATTGGGCTCACCCGTTCTACGAGCAGTACTTC
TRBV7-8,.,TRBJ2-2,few,CASSYNPWTGELFF,TGTGCCAGCAGCTACAACCCATGGACCGGGGAGCTGTTTTTT
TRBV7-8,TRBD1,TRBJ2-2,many,CASSFDRVSTGELFF,TGTGCCAGCAGCTTCGACAGGGTGTCCACCGGGGAGCTGTTTTTT
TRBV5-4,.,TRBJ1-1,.,CASSRGVVDTEAFF,TGTGCCAGCAGCCGCGGGGTGGTGGACACTGAAGCTTTCTTT
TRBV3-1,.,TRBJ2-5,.,CASSHRDRDQETQYF,TGTGCCAGCAGTCATCGTGATAGGGACCAAGAGACCCAGTACTTC
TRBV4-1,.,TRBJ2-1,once,CASSRIRGNEQFF,TGCGCCAGCAGCCGGATCAGGGGCAATGAGCAGTTCTTC
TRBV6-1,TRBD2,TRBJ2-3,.,CASTPERGSDTQYF,TGTGCCAGTACCCCCGAGCGGGGCAGTGATACGCAGTATTTT
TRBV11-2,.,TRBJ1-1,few,CASSFSLRTEAFF,TGTGCCAGCAGCTTTTCCCTGCGGACTGAAGCTTTCTTT
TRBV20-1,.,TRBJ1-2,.,CSALRDHHYGYTF,TGCAGTGCGCTTCGGGACCACCACTATGGCTACACCTTC
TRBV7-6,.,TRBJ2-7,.,CASSLLTPYEQYF,TGTGCCAGCAGCTTACTGACACCCTACGAGCAGTACTTC
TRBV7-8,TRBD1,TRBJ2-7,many,CASSLVWDSYEQYF,TGTGCCAGCAGCTTAGTGTGGGACAGCTACGAGCAGTACTTC
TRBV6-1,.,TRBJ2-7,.,CASKSGALSSYEQYF,TGTGCCAGCAAGTCTGGGGCCCTCAGCTCCTACGAGCAGTACTTC
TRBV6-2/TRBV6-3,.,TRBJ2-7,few,CASSYPGTPTLQYF,TGTGCCAGCAGTTACCCTGGGACGCCAACCCTGCAGTACTTC
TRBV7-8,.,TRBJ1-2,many,CASSLAEARTDYYGYTF,TGTGCCAGCAGCTTAGCGGAAGCCCGGACAGATTACTATGGCTACACCTTC
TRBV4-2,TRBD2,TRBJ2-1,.,CASSQDPGGGLRNEQFF,TGTGCCAGCAGCCAAGATCCGGGGGGGGGGCTAAGGAATGAGCAGTTCTTC
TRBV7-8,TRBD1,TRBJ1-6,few,CASRRQGVDYNSPLHF,TGTGCCAGCAGAAGACAGGGGGTAGACTATAATTCACCCCTCCACTTT
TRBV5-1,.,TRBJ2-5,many,CASSRPGGETQYF,TGCGCCAGCAGCCGCCCTGGCGGGGAGACCCAGTACTTC
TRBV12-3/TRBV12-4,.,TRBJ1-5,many,CASSPTGQPQHF,TGTGCCAGCAGTCCCACAGGGCAGCCCCAGCATTTT
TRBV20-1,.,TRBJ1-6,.,CSASPRWGNSPLHF,TGCAGTGCTTCTCCGAGGTGGGGAAATTCACCCCTCCACTTT
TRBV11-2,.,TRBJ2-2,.,CASRRQGGSTGELFF,TGTGCCAGCAGGAGACAGGGAGGCTCCACCGGGGAGCTGTTTTTT
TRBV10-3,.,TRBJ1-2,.,CAISERGRTHYGYTF,TGTGCCATCAGTGAAAGGGGCAGGACACACTATGGCTACACCTTC
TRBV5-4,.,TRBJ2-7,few,CASSQRDTSYEQYF,TGTGCCAGCAGCCAGCGGGACACGTCCTACGAGCAGTACTTC
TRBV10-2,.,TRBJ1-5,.,CASSVSLNQPQHF,TGCGCCAGCAGTGTTAGTTTAAATCAGCCCCAGCATTTT
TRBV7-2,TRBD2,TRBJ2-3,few,CASSPSVSGGSPGYF,TGTGCCAGCAGCCCAAGCGTAAGCGGGGGGTCGCCTGGGTATTTT
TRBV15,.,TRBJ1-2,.,CATSGSTGYGYTF,TGTGCCACCAGCGGGTCTACAGGGTATGGCTACACCTTC
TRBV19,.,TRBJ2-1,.,CASSIYGLNAYNEQFF,TGTGCCAGTAGTATATATGGGTTAAACGCCTACAATGAGCAGTTCTTC
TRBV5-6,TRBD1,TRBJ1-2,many,CASSWDRNRYGYTF,TGTGCCAGCAGCTGGGACAGGAACCGTTATGGCTACACCTTC
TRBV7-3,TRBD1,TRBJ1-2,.,CASSGKDRGAGYTF,TGTGCCAGCAGCGGAAAGGACAGGGGTGCTGGCTACACCTTC
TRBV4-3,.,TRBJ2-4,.,CASSQGLECGRPKNIQYF,TGCGCCAGCAGCCAAGGCCTTGAATGTGGGAGACCCAAAAACATTCAGTACTTC
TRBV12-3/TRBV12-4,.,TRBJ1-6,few,CASSKQGLGSPLHF,TGTGCCAGCAGTAAACAGGGTTTGGGTTCACCCCTCCACTTT
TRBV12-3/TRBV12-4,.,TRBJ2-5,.,CASTPRWTVQETQYF,TGTGCCAGCACCCCTCGGTGGACAGTTCAAGAGACCCAGTACTTC
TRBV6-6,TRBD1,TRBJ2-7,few,CASSFQRDRSYEQYF,TGTGCCAGCAGTTTTCAACGGGACAGGTCCTACGAGCAGTACTTC
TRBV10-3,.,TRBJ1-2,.,CAAREGKGGYTF,TGTGCCGCAAGGGAGGGAAAGGGTGGCTACACCTTC
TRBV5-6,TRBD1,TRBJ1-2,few,CASSPGQGANGYTF,TGTGCCAGCAGCCCGGGACAGGGGGCGAATGGCTACACCTTC
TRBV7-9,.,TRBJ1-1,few,CASSLPSGTPGNTEAFF,TGTGCCAGCAGCCTCCCCTCCGGGACCCCTGGGAACACTGAAGCTTTCTTT
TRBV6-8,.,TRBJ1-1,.,CASSYVVGREAFF,TGTGCCAGCAGTTACGTTGTGGGAAGAGAAGCTTTCTTT
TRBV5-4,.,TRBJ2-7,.,CASTSGGREPYEQYF,TGTGCCAGCACCTCCGGAGGGCGCGAGCCTTACGAGCAGTACTTC
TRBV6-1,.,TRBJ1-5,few,CASSERKVYSNQPQHF,TGTGCCAGCAGTGAACGTAAGGTTTATAGCAATCAGCCCCAGCATTTT
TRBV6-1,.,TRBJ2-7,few,CATRGGIFSYEQYF,TGTGCCACCCGGGGAGGTATTTTCTCCTACGAGCAGTACTTC
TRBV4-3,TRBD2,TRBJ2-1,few,CASSKGLAGYNEQFF,TGCGCCAGCAGCAAAGGGCTAGCGGGTTACAATGAGCAGTTCTTC
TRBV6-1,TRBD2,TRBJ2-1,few,CASRISGGGPYNEQFF,TGTGCCAGCAGAATTAGCGGGGGGGGACCTTACAATGAGCAGTTCTTC
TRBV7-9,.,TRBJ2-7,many,CASSLGPEVYF,TGTGCCAGCAGCTTAGGGCCGGAGGTGTACTTC
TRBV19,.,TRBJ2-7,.,CASSIAGQGYEQYF,TGTGCCAGTAGTATAGCTGGGCAAGGCTACGAGCAGTACTTC
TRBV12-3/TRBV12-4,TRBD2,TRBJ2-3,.,CASSWTSGGLGTQYF,TGTGCCAGCAGTTGGACTAGCGGGGGTCTTGGTACGCAGTATTTT
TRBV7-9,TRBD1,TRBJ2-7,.,CASSPPAGDRVVEQYF,TGTGCCAGCAGCCCACCCGCAGGGGACAGAGTAGTCGAGCAGTACTTC
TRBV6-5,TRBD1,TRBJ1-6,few,CASSLGTGFNSPLHF,TGTGCCAGCAGTCTCGGGACAGGGTTTAATTCACCCCTCCACTTT
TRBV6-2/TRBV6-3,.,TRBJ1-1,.,CASSGTRQNTEAFF,TGTGCCAGCAGTGGGACCAGACAGAACACTGAAGCTTTCTTT
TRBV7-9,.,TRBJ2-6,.,CASSPRGSLGANVLTF,TGTGCCAGCAGCCCCAGGGGAAGCCTTGGGGCCAACGTCCTGACTTTC